The clone carrying this T cell receptor (beta chain) appeared many times. The data stem from a study of regulatory T cells in long-lasting Graves disease. Relying on iRepertoire HTBI primers and Arm-PCR of CDR3 regions, the team built TCR beta libraries. MiXCR, applied by TCRdb to the multiplex PCR reads, yields one record per CDR3 protein. Among about 470,000 distinct CDR3 sequences, around a fifth were seen once, and the ten largest hold over 6%. CDR1 is LGHDT, CDR2 YNNKEL, per germline (reference sequence). J lost 5 bases, V lost 2 bases, and 1 base had no gene match. The CDR3 runs to 13 residues. As for time point: persistent/refractory GD, antithyroid drugs over 5 years with positive TRAb. Following extraction of RNA from PBMCs, that RNA was used to make the TCR library.

This TCR came from a female donor with Graves disease. The chain has TRBV3-1 and TRBJ2-5; 8 bases are shared with TRBD1. The sample was peripheral blood mononuclear cells (PBMCs), taken when the disease was refractory, from a patient treated with antithyroid drugs. The CDR3 nucleotides are TGTGCCAGCAGCCAATCAGGGGGCGAGACCCAGTACTTC. It specifies CASSQSGGETQYF.